The 4 T cell receptor beta chains below were found in one sample sequenced in a study of blood T cells in healthy people across ages. The second PCR ran roughly 7 to 12 cycles with a sample-barcoded 5' primer and J-beta primers. In TCRdb, the 5' RACE reads were re-called with MiXCR into one record per CDR3 protein. The sample records more than 900,000 distinct CDR3 sequences, approximately 26% being singletons. These data are also associated with another study on T cells of mothers and their children.

The sample consisted of blood. The receptor set was obtained from a girl aged 2 to 9 in good health.

In regard to this clonotype: One end of the junction fails to match germline, which may point to a read error. The rearrangement uses TRBV15 and TRBJ2-2; no reliable D call. The CDR3 is 14 amino acids. The germline CDR1 and CDR2 sequences are LNHNV and YYDKDF (reference sequence). The CDR3 sequence: CATRRDVGTGELFF. DNA for the CDR3: TGTGCCACCAGAAGAGATGTGGGCACCGGGGAGCTGTTTTTT.

The chain employs TRBV20-1 and TRBJ2-3, with D unclear. CDR3 size: 14 residues. Trimming stripped 4 bases from V and 3 bases from J, with 14 bases between. Germline V lookup: CDR1 DFQATT, CDR2 SNEGSKA (reference sequence). In DNA, the CDR3 is TGCAGTGCTACCGGCTCCGAAGGGACAGATACGCAGTATTTT. It yields the protein CSATGSEGTDTQYF.

This clonotype was recorded once. The rearrangement links TRBV14 to TRBJ1-3; 8 nucleotides align to TRBD1. Germline V gene data show CDR1 as SGHDN and CDR2 as FVKESK. With 1 base clipped from V and 1 base from J, the junction kept 3 bases outside the gene matches. The CDR3 covers 16 residues. The CDR3 coding sequence is TGTGCCAGCAGCCAAGGGACAGGGATTTCTGGAAACACCATATATTTT. Translated, it gives CASSQGTGISGNTIYF.

In this sample, this clonotype turned up many times. Here the CDR3 reads CASSSTPAKNIQYF. The CDR3 DNA sequence: TGTGCCAGCAGCTCAACACCAGCCAAAAACATTCAGTACTTC. The chain recombines TRBV7-9 with TRBJ2-4; D is undetermined. V lost 4 bases and J lost 0, with 7 bases in between. The CDR3 runs 14 residues. Germline values: CDR1 SEHNR, CDR2 FQNEAQ (reference sequence).